The T cell receptor beta chain under discussion was sequenced for a study of blood T cell repertoires in COVID-19. Whole-study context: The United States, Italy and Spain supplied acute and convalescent COVID-19 samples. Sources were T cells, B-cell-depleted T cells, or PBMCs; the material itself was cDNA or gDNA.

Method: immunoSEQ multiplex PCR; TCRdb's copy keeps in-frame clones and lacks some. The sample includes 270,000 or so clones, roughly 87% seen only once; the top ten take roughly 15%. Germline-derived CDR1 and CDR2 are SGHDN and FVKESK. With 5 bases removed from V and 5 bases from J, the gap between germline ends came to 19 bases. This CDR3 has 16 residues. The gene calls are TRBV14 and TRBJ1-3; D is ambiguous. The sequencing sample was made of peripheral blood. The source of this sequence is a human donor in a cohort sampled during active COVID-19. CDR3 protein: CASSRWSGRQRNTIYF. The CDR3 bases are TGTGCCAGCAGCAGGTGGTCTGGGCGCCAGCGAAACACCATATATTTT.